These T cell receptor beta chains were read from a single sample in a study of shared clonotypes between healthy human individuals. This table comes from immunoSEQ multiplex PCR, and its TCRdb copy is limited to in-frame clones, with some not included. The repertoire holds around 700,000 clones, around 78% seen once, with around 2% in the top ten. The sequencing input was memory CD4+ T cells sorted from blood. All receptors derive from a woman in her thirties in good health. The CDR3 runs from the conserved cysteine through the conserved F or W. A D gene is named only where the DNA matches it firmly. Clone size is given for some rows only: seen once, a few or many times, or a class if the clone is expanded.

V gene: TRBV29-1; D gene: .; J gene: TRBJ1-2; clone size: .; CDR3 protein: CSVSGQNYGYTF; CDR3 DNA: TGCAGCGTTTCCGGACAGAACTATGGCTACACCTTC
V gene: TRBV5-6; D gene: TRBD2; J gene: TRBJ2-5; clone size: once; CDR3 protein: CASSPGLVEQTQYF; CDR3 DNA: TGTGCCAGCAGCCCGGGACTAGTCGAACAGACCCAGTACTTC
V gene: TRBV15; D gene: .; J gene: TRBJ2-7; clone size: .; CDR3 protein: CATSRPGGAGEQYF; CDR3 DNA: TGTGCCACCAGCAGACCAGGGGGGGCGGGGGAGCAGTACTTC
V gene: TRBV20-1; D gene: .; J gene: TRBJ1-2; clone size: .; CDR3 protein: CSADPSYGYTF; CDR3 DNA: TGCAGTGCTGATCCGTCCTATGGCTACACCTTC
V gene: TRBV7-9; D gene: .; J gene: TRBJ2-3; clone size: .; CDR3 protein: CASSLTSGTLTDTQYF; CDR3 DNA: TGTGCCAGCAGCTTGACCTCCGGGACTCTCACAGATACGCAGTATTTT
V gene: TRBV5-1; D gene: .; J gene: TRBJ2-2; clone size: .; CDR3 protein: CASSLAQGWTGELFF; CDR3 DNA: TGCGCCAGCAGCTTGGCCCAGGGATGGACCGGGGAGCTGTTTTTT
V gene: TRBV7-6; D gene: .; J gene: TRBJ2-1; clone size: once; CDR3 protein: CASSLAGGVTYNEQFF; CDR3 DNA: TGTGCCAGCAGCTTAGCGGGCGGGGTCACCTACAATGAGCAGTTCTTC
V gene: TRBV28; D gene: TRBD1; J gene: TRBJ1-5; clone size: few; CDR3 protein: CASDRDSIQPQHF; CDR3 DNA: TGTGCCAGCGACCGGGACAGCATTCAGCCCCAGCATTTT
V gene: TRBV7-9; D gene: TRBD1; J gene: TRBJ2-7; clone size: .; CDR3 protein: CASSSTGDVAEQYF; CDR3 DNA: TGTGCCAGCAGCTCTACAGGGGACGTCGCCGAGCAGTACTTC
V gene: TRBV7-9; D gene: .; J gene: TRBJ2-7; clone size: .; CDR3 protein: CASSVGDTYEQYF; CDR3 DNA: TGTGCCAGCTCAGTGGGGGACACCTACGAGCAGTACTTC
V gene: TRBV5-1; D gene: .; J gene: TRBJ1-4; clone size: .; CDR3 protein: CASSLAGGEKLFF; CDR3 DNA: TGCGCCAGCAGCTTGGCTGGAGGTGAAAAACTGTTTTTT
V gene: TRBV7-9; D gene: TRBD1; J gene: TRBJ1-3; clone size: .; CDR3 protein: CASSSTGGSGNTIYF; CDR3 DNA: TGTGCCAGCAGCTCGACAGGGGGTTCTGGAAACACCATATATTTT
V gene: TRBV6-1; D gene: TRBD2; J gene: TRBJ2-7; clone size: .; CDR3 protein: CASRGTSGNYEQYF; CDR3 DNA: TGTGCCAGCAGAGGGACTAGCGGGAACTACGAGCAGTACTTC
V gene: TRBV5-6; D gene: TRBD1; J gene: TRBJ2-5; clone size: .; CDR3 protein: CASSLDWGQVKETQYF; CDR3 DNA: TGTGCCAGCAGCTTGGATTGGGGACAGGTCAAAGAGACCCAGTACTTC
V gene: TRBV9; D gene: .; J gene: TRBJ1-5; clone size: .; CDR3 protein: CASSVGGFGQPQHF; CDR3 DNA: TGTGCCAGCAGCGTAGGGGGTTTCGGTCAGCCCCAGCATTTT
V gene: TRBV7-3; D gene: TRBD2; J gene: TRBJ2-1; clone size: few; CDR3 protein: CASSQGGTRSRHEQFF; CDR3 DNA: TGTGCCAGCAGCCAAGGCGGGACTAGGAGTAGACATGAGCAGTTCTTC
V gene: TRBV28; D gene: .; J gene: TRBJ1-5; clone size: .; CDR3 protein: CASSSLGFQPQHF; CDR3 DNA: TGTGCCAGCAGTTCGCTCGGTTTTCAGCCCCAGCATTTT
V gene: TRBV5-1; D gene: TRBD1; J gene: TRBJ2-1; clone size: .; CDR3 protein: CASTPGTGGIEQFF; CDR3 DNA: TGCGCCAGCACCCCCGGGACAGGGGGCATCGAGCAGTTCTTC
V gene: TRBV7-9; D gene: TRBD1; J gene: TRBJ2-7; clone size: once; CDR3 protein: CASKLGRTGQGQNEQYF; CDR3 DNA: TGTGCCAGCAAGCTTGGCCGGACAGGGCAGGGTCAGAACGAGCAGTACTTC
V gene: TRBV5-6; D gene: TRBD1; J gene: TRBJ2-3; clone size: .; CDR3 protein: CASSFFRGPGGYTQYF; CDR3 DNA: TGTGCCAGCAGCTTTTTTAGGGGGCCAGGGGGCTATACGCAGTATTTT
V gene: TRBV7-9; D gene: .; J gene: TRBJ2-1; clone size: .; CDR3 protein: CASSLTGARPGEQFF; CDR3 DNA: TGTGCCAGCAGCTTAACCGGGGCCAGGCCGGGTGAGCAGTTCTTC
V gene: TRBV5-1; D gene: .; J gene: TRBJ2-2; clone size: .; CDR3 protein: CASSRYTGELFF; CDR3 DNA: TGCGCCAGCAGCCGCTATACCGGGGAGCTGTTTTTT
V gene: TRBV29-1; D gene: TRBD1; J gene: TRBJ1-1; clone size: .; CDR3 protein: CSAEGTGGQNTEAFF; CDR3 DNA: TGCAGCGCCGAAGGGACAGGGGGCCAGAACACTGAAGCTTTCTTT
V gene: TRBV5-1; D gene: .; J gene: TRBJ2-7; clone size: .; CDR3 protein: CASSLNRGNINDPFGEQYF; CDR3 DNA: TGCGCCAGCAGCTTGAATCGCGGGAATATTAATGACCCCTTTGGGGAGCAGTACTTC
V gene: TRBV2; D gene: TRBD1; J gene: TRBJ2-2; clone size: few; CDR3 protein: CASSESGTDNTGELFF; CDR3 DNA: TGTGCCAGCAGTGAAAGTGGGACAGATAACACCGGGGAGCTGTTTTTT